One sample yielded the 8 T cell receptor beta chains listed below, sequenced in a study of spatial heterogeneity in lung cancer. General study results and limits: Expanded intratumoral alpha and beta TCR counts tracked tumor mutation counts.

Stated time point: sample taken at primary tumor resection. TCRdb used MiXCR to reprocess the 5' RACE reads, holding one entry per CDR3 protein. The table lists approximately 11,000 distinct CDR3 sequences, around 5.2% of them singletons. The antigens these receptors bind are not known. Sequencing used lung tumor tissue, obtained at surgery. The receptors shown here come from a male donor with early-stage non-small cell lung cancer.

This clonotype was counted ten times or more. This beta chain is a stray sequence in a library constructed for alpha chains; its clone size is not meaningful. J is TRBJ1-5 and V is TRBV28; D not resolved. Germline V gives CDR1 MDHEN, CDR2 SYDVKM. With 3 bases removed from V and 5 bases from J, the gap between germline ends came to 14 bases. This CDR3 spans 15 amino acids. The CDR3 is CASSFAGVGDQPQHF. The DNA for the CDR3 is TGTGCCAGCAGTTTCGCCGGGGTCGGCGATCAGCCCCAGCATTTT.

This clonotype was observed at least ten times. The library was built for alpha chains, so this beta chain is an off-target read and its size means little. V gene TRBV6-2 or TRBV6-3 combines with J gene TRBJ1-2; D ambiguous. CDR1 and CDR2 (germline): MNHEY, SVGEGT. V lost 0 bases, J lost 4 bases, and 12 bases lay in between. The CDR3 is 15 residues long. CDR3 DNA: TGTGCCAGCAGTTACTCGCCAGAACTCTCCTATGGCTACACCTTC. It translates to CASSYSPELSYGYTF.

This clonotype was found a few times. This beta chain lies outside the target of a library built for alpha chains; its clone size means little. The gene calls are TRBV27 and TRBJ2-7; 8 bases align to TRBD2. This CDR3 is built from 16 residues. CDR1 and CDR2 (germline): MNHEY, SMNVEV (reference sequence). V lost 6 bases and J lost 3; bases outside the gene matches: 13. CDR3 region: CASSLNRGLVVYEQYF. The CDR3 coding sequence is TGTGCCAGCAGCCTAAACCGGGGACTAGTAGTCTACGAGCAGTACTTC.

A word on this clonotype: This beta chain represents an off-target read in a library built for alpha chains; its size is of limited meaning. The J gene is TRBJ2-7, the V gene TRBV28; the D is unclear. V shed 4 bases and J shed 2 bases, with 9 bases lying between them. The germline gives CDR1 MDHEN, CDR2 SYDVKM. This CDR3 contains 13 residues. DNA of the CDR3: TGTGCCAGCAGTTCTTGGCCTGCCTACGAGCAGTACTTC. The encoded protein is CASSSWPAYEQYF.

The sample holds many counts of this clonotype. This beta chain is a stray read from a library made for alpha chains; its abundance is not meaningful. V and J are TRBV14 and TRBJ2-5; D unclear. The CDR3 is made up of 14 amino acids. V lost 0 bases, J lost 3 bases, and 8 bases lay in between. The V gene's germline CDR1 is SGHDN and CDR2 FVKESK. The CDR3 spells CASSQDWQEETQYF. For the CDR3, the DNA is TGTGCCAGCAGCCAAGATTGGCAGGAAGAGACCCAGTACTTC.

Sample share makes this clonotype medium-sized. Being off target in a library aimed at alpha chains, this beta chain has a size of little meaning. V and J are TRBV3-1 and TRBJ2-5, with TRBD1 identical over 7 bases. The germline gives CDR1 LGHDT, CDR2 YNNKEL (reference sequence). The CDR3 has 14 residues. The junction had 5 bases not matched to a gene; V was cut back by 6 bases and J by 1 base. The CDR3 here is CASRVTGVQETQYF. The CDR3 coding sequence is TGTGCCAGCAGAGTAACAGGGGTCCAAGAGACCCAGTACTTC.

This clonotype was counted at least ten times. This beta chain lies outside the target of a library built for alpha chains; its clone size means little. The rearrangement links TRBV20-1 to TRBJ2-7; tentative D call: TRBD1 (5 bases). Trimming removed 1 base at V and 0 bases at J, with 13 bases between. CDR1 is DFQATT, CDR2 SNEGSKA, per germline (reference sequence). CDR3 length: 15 amino acids. The CDR3 spells CSARADYRSSYEQYF. As DNA, the CDR3 is TGCAGTGCTAGAGCAGATTACAGGAGCTCCTACGAGCAGTACTTC.

Concerning this clonotype: This beta chain appears as a stray read in a library generated for alpha chains; its size is not informative. The CDR3 region has the DNA TGTGCCAGCTCCCTCTCGGGACAGGGCACAGATACGCAGTATTTT. Its protein is CASSLSGQGTDTQYF. The chain recombines TRBV12-3 or TRBV12-4 with TRBJ2-3; 8 nucleotides line up with TRBD1. Trimming took 8 bases from V and 1 from J; bases not matched to a gene: 8. The CDR3 is 15 amino acids.